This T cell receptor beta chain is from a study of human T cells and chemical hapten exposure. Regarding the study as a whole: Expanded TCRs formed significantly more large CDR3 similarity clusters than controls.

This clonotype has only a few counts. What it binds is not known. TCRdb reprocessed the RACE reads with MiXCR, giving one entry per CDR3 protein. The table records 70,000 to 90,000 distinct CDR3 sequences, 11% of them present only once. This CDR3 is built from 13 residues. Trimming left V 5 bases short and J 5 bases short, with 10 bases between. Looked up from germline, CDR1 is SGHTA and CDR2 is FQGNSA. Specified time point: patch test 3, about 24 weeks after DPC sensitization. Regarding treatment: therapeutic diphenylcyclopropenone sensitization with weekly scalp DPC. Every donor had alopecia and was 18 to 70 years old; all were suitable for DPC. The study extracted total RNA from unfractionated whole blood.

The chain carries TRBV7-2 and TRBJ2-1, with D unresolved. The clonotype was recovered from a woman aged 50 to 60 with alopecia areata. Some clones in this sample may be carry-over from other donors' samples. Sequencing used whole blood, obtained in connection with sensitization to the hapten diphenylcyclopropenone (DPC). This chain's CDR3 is CASSPTLNNEQFF. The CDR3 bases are TGTGCCAGCAGCCCGACTCTTAACAATGAGCAGTTCTTC.